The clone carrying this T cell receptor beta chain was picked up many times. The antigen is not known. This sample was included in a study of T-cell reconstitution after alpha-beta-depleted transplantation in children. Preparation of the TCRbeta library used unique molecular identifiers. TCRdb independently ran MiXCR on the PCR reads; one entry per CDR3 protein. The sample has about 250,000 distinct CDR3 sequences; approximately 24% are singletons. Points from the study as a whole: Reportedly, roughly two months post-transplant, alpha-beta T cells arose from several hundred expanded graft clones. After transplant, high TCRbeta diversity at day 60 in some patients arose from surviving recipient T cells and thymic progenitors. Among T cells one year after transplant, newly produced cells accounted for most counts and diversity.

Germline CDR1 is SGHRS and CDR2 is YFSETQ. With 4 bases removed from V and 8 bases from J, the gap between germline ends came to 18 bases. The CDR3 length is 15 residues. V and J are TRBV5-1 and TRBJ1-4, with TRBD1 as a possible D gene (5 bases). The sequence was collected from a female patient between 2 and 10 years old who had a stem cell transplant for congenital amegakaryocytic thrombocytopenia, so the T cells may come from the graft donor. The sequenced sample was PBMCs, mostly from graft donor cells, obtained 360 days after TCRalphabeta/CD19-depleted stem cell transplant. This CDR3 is CASSGAVGHGEKLFF. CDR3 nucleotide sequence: TGCGCCAGCAGCGGCGCTGTTGGACACGGGGAAAAACTGTTTTTT.